This TCR beta chain was identified during a study of blood T cell repertoires in COVID-19 (TCRdb year 2020). Notes on the research overall: Samples covering the acute and convalescent phases of COVID-19 were provided by collaborators in the United States, Italy and Spain. The prospective study material was composed of cDNA or gDNA derived from T cells, B-cell-depleted T cells, or PBMCs. The dataset comprised deeply sampled blood TCRbeta repertoires from subjects exposed to, actively infected with, or recovered from COVID-19. The repertoires were released in a freely available public database intended as a resource for research on the immune response to SARS-CoV-2. Samples were obtained from the ongoing ImmuneRACE study (first 160 participants) and from 950 to 1,500 subjects provided by 6 global collaborators. A de-identified subject ID, COVID-19 status, age in years and sex were almost always included in the sample metadata. Where available, HLA class I and class II types were obtained from metadata supplied by the sample provider rather than from assay-based typing.

V is pruned by 6 bases and J by 0 bases, leaving 6 bases of the junction without a gene match. Reading from cysteine to phenylalanine, the CDR3 counts 16 amino acids. Just CDR3 DNA is preserved here, 48 bases in frame from base 1. The germline V gene supplies CDR1 MNHEY and CDR2 SVGEGT. Broader findings and caveats from the paper: The amount of clinical and demographic metadata varied by source and participant and was provided uncurated.

Details on this clone: Its antigen has not been determined. No qualities accompany the bases; no much larger clone lies one base away.

The immunoSEQ Assay, a bias-controlled multiplex PCR, was used to amplify TCRbeta CDR3 regions from genomic DNA. The authors processed their data as follows. Nucleated cell counts per sample were estimated from amplification of reference gene primers within the assay. Sequence reads were collapsed and filtered to measure the absolute abundance of every unique TCRbeta CDR3 rearrangement. Productive Simpson clonality was computed per sample as the square root of Simpson's diversity index over productive rearrangements. TCRdb mirrors the immuneACCESS table, restricted to in-frame sequences. Some clones are absent from its copies; in checked studies, under half trace to an unresolved V gene, and the reason for the others is unknown. V and J calls and clone size are given by that table; D and trimming were obtained from the DNA. The sample table records around 180,000 clones; 89% of these occur just once. The ten biggest clones cover 2% to 2.5% of the sample.

Participants in the prospective study were enrolled through a virtual design, were aged about 18 to 90 years, and lived in about two dozen United States geographic areas. In the prospective study, cohorts were assigned on the basis of participant-reported clinical history obtained from a screening survey and a study questionnaire. In the prospective study, whole blood, serum and a nasopharyngeal or oropharyngeal swab were collected from each participant by mobile phlebotomists. Over an approximately 2-month period, participants in the prospective study had the option of providing additional blood draws and questionnaires. Prospective study blood samples were shipped either frozen or at room temperature before DNA extraction.

The TCR comes from a woman in her thirties or forties with acute COVID-19. The specimen was PBMCs or T cells enriched from blood (not recorded which). Recombination connected TRBV6-2 or TRBV6-3 to TRBJ1-4; 8 central bases correspond to TRBD1. In nucleotide form, the sequence is TGTGCCAGCAGCTTCGACAGGGGAACAACTAATGAAAAACTGTTTTTT. Translated, it gives CASSFDRGTTNEKLFF.